This T cell receptor beta chain is drawn from a study of blood T cell repertoires in COVID-19. Study-level information: Acute and convalescent COVID-19 specimens originated in the United States, Italy and Spain. PBMCs, B-cell-depleted T cells, or T cells provided the cDNA or gDNA that made up the material.

Original processing notes: It was from reference gene primer amplification that nucleated cell counts were estimated. Method: immunoSEQ multiplex PCR; TCRdb's copy keeps in-frame clones and lacks some. V and J calls and clone size are those listed in that table; D and trimming were worked out from the DNA. The sample contains 100,000 or so clones, approximately 85% of which appear only once. V lost 3 bases and J lost 4, with 14 bases in between. The germline V gene encodes CDR1 GTSNPN and CDR2 SVGIG (reference sequence). This CDR3 has 14 residues. The TCR sequence derives from a man aged 45 to 65 with acute or convalescent COVID-19. The chain is built from TRBV30 and TRBJ2-3, with a weak D call TRBD2 (7 bases). The sequencing input was peripheral blood. The CDR3, as DNA: TGTGCCTGGAGCCAAGGGGGGGAGGCAGATACGCAGTATTTT. Amino acids: CAWSQGGEADTQYF.